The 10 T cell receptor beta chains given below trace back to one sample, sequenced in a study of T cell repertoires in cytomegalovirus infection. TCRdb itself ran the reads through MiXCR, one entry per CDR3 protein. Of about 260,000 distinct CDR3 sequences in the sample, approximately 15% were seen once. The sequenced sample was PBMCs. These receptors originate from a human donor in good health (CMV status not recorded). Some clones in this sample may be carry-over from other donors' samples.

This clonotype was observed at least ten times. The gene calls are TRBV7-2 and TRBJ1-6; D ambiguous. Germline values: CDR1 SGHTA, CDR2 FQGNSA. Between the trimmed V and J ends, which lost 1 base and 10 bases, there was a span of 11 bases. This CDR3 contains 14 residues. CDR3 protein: CASSLVAVSSPLHF. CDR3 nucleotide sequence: TGTGCCAGCAGCTTAGTGGCCGTGAGCTCACCCCTCCACTTT.

CDR3 amino acids: CASTLRPGTGGTEQFF. The DNA for the CDR3 is TGTGCCAGCACACTCCGACCCGGGACAGGGGGAACTGAGCAGTTCTTC. The rearrangement joins TRBV7-9 to TRBJ2-1; TRBD1 matches at 11 bases. The germline V gene has CDR1 SEHNR and CDR2 FQNEAQ (reference sequence). The CDR3 length is 16 residues. Unmatched junction bases numbered 14, after V lost 7 bases and J lost 9 bases.

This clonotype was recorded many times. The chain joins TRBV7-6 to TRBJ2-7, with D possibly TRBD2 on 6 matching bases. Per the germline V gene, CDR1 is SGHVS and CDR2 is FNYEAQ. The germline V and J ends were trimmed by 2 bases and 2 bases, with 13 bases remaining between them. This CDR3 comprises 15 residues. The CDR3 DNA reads TGTGCCAGCAGCTTACGGGACTTCAACCCCTACGAGCAGTACTTC. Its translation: CASSLRDFNPYEQYF.

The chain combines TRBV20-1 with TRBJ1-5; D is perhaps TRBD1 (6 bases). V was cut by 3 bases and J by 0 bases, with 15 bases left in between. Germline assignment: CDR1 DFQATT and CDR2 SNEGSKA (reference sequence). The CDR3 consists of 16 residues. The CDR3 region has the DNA TGCAGTGCTAGCCCAGGAGGGGGATATAGCAATCAGCCCCAGCATTTT. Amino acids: CSASPGGGYSNQPQHF.

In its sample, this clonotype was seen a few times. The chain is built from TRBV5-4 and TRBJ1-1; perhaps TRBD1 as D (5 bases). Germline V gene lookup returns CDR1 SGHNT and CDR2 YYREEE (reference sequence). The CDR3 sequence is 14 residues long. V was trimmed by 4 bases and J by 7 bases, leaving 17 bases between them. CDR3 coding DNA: TGTGCCAGCAGCCCCTCGGGGCCGAGTCGTGAAGCTTTCTTT. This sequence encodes CASSPSGPSREAFF.

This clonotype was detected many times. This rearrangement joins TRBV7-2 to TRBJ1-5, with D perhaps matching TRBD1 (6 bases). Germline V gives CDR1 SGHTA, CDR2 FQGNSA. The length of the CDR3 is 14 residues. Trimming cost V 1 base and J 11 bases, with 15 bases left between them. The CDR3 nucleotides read TGTGCCAGCAGCTTAGGTAGGGGACAATTGTCCCAGCATTTT. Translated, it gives CASSLGRGQLSQHF.

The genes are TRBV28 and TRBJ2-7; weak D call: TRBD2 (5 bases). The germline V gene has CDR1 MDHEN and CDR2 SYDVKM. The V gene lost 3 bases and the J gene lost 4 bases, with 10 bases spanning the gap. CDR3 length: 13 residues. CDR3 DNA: TGTGCCAGCAGTTTCGAGGGAGTGTACGAGCAGTACTTC. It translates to CASSFEGVYEQYF.

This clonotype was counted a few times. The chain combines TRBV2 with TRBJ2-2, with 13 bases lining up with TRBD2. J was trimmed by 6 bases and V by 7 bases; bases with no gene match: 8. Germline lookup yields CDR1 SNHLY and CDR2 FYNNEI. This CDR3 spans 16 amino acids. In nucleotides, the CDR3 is TGTGCCAGCAACGAACTAGCGGGAGGGATAGCCGGGGAGCTGTTTTTT. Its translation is CASNELAGGIAGELFF.

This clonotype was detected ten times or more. The DNA of the CDR3 is TGTGCCAGCAGCTCCCCCGGGATGACAGGGGAAAAACTGTTTTTT. It encodes CASSSPGMTGEKLFF. This chain uses TRBV28 with TRBJ1-4, with 7 bases fitting TRBD1. Germline V lookup: CDR1 MDHEN, CDR2 SYDVKM. J lost 8 bases, V lost 6 bases, and 12 bases had no gene match. CDR3 size: 15 residues.

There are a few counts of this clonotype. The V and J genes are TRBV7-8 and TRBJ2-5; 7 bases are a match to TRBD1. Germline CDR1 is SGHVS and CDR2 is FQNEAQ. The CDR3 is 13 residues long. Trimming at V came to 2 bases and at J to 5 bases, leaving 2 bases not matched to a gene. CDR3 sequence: CASSLYRGETQYF. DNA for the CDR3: TGTGCCAGCAGCTTATACAGGGGTGAGACCCAGTACTTC.